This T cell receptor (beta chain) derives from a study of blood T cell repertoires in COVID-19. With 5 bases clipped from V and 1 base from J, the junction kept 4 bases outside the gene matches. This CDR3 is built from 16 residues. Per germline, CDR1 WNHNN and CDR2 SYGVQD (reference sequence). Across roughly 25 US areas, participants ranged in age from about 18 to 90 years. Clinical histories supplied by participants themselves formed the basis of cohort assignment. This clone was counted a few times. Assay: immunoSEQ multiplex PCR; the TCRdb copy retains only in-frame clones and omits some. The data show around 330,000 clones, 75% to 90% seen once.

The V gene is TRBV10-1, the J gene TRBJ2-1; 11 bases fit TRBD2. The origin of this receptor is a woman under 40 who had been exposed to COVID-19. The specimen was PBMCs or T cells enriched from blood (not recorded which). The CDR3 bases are TGCGCCAGCAGTTTGGCTAGCGGGGGGTCCTACAATGAGCAGTTCTTC. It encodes CASSLASGGSYNEQFF.